These 8 T cell receptor beta chains share one sample of origin, sequenced in a study of T cells in Graves' hyperthyroidism and ophthalmopathy. Researchers took RNA transcripts and amplified the TCR beta CDR3 regions from them. With the HTBI primer set, the TCR CDR3 went through a first round of RT-PCR. A single record per CDR3 protein comes from TCRdb applying MiXCR to the multiplex PCR reads. The sample holds about 150,000 distinct CDR3 sequences, approximately 20% seen once. The sample taken for sequencing was blood. The receptors were sampled from a woman between 50 and 59 years old with Graves' hyperthyroidism that later progressed to Graves' ophthalmopathy.

In this sample, this clonotype turned up many times. This rearrangement joins TRBV29-1 to TRBJ1-2; a possible D gene is TRBD1 (6 bases). Trimming pared 3 bases from V and 8 bases from J, leaving 16 bases between. Germline CDR1 SQVTM, CDR2 ANQGSEA. The CDR3 is 13 amino acids. The DNA for the CDR3 is TGCAGCGTTGAGAATCCAACAGGGCAGGGCTACACCTTC. This sequence encodes CSVENPTGQGYTF. Filled out from reference TRBV29-1 and TRBJ1-2, the complete variable domain reads SAVISQKPSRDICQRGTSLTIQCQVDSQVTMMFWYRQQPGQSLTLIATANQGSEATYESGFVIDKFPISRPNLTFSTLTVSNMSPEDSSIYLCSVENPTGQGYTFGSGTRLTVV.

This clonotype was counted ten times or more. The chain recombines TRBV11-2 with TRBJ1-6; D is perhaps TRBD1 (6 bases). The CDR3 has 17 amino acids. The V and J ends lost 5 bases and 7 bases respectively, with 21 bases between them. CDR1 SGHAT and CDR2 FQNNGV come from the germline V gene. This CDR3 is CASSLGQSLGINSPLHF. The DNA for the CDR3 is TGTGCCAGCAGCCTCGGACAGAGTTTAGGGATAAATTCACCCCTCCACTTT.

This clonotype was recorded many times. The V gene is TRBV28, the J gene TRBJ2-7; 7 bases align to TRBD2. Germline V gene data show CDR1 as MDHEN and CDR2 as SYDVKM. The CDR3 runs to 12 residues. With 5 bases clipped from V and 7 bases from J, the junction kept 5 bases outside the gene matches. CDR3 region: CASSTVGGEQYF. CDR3 DNA sequence: TGTGCCAGCAGTACAGTGGGGGGGGAGCAGTACTTC.

The J gene is TRBJ2-5, the V gene TRBV7-9; D unresolved. V lost 2 bases to trimming and J lost 5 bases, with 9 bases between them. Germline V gives CDR1 SEHNR, CDR2 FQNEAQ (reference sequence). The CDR3 has 13 amino acids. The CDR3 nucleotides read TGTGCCAGCAGCTTACCCTGGATGGAGACCCAGTACTTC. This encodes CASSLPWMETQYF.

Ten or more counts support this clonotype. This rearrangement joins TRBV18 to TRBJ1-5; no reliable D call. CDR1 is KGHSH, CDR2 LQKENI, per germline. CDR3 length: 10 amino acids. Between the trimmed V and J ends, which lost 8 bases and 4 bases, there was a span of 3 bases. The CDR3 nucleotides are TGTGCCAGCGTAAATCAGCCCCAGCATTTT. Translated, it gives CASVNQPQHF.

In its sample, this clonotype was seen many times. This chain uses TRBV6-5 with TRBJ2-7, with TRBD1 identical over 8 bases. Losses at the gene ends were 2 bases for V and 1 base for J; bases not matched to a gene: 19. This CDR3 region has 20 residues. Germline loops: CDR1 MNHEY, CDR2 SVGAGI. CDR3 loop: CASSYHGQGRGPYPSYEQYF. In nucleotides, the CDR3 is TGTGCCAGCAGTTACCACGGACAGGGACGAGGGCCGTACCCTTCCTACGAGCAGTACTTC.

This chain uses TRBV5-4 with TRBJ2-4; D remains unclear. The germline V gene has CDR1 SGHNT and CDR2 YYREEE (reference sequence). The CDR3 has 18 residues. Trimming stripped 0 bases from V and 0 bases from J, with 16 bases between. This chain's CDR3 is CASSLGKGHLGAKNIQYF. The CDR3 DNA reads as TGTGCCAGCAGCTTGGGGAAAGGGCACCTTGGAGCCAAAAACATTCAGTACTTC.

The chain links TRBV30 to TRBJ2-1; D remains ambiguous. Germline assignment: CDR1 GTSNPN and CDR2 SVGIG (reference sequence). The CDR3 length is 11 residues. Deletions cut 4 bases from V and 5 bases from J, with 6 bases between. The CDR3 reads CAWTAHNEQFF. The CDR3 nucleotides read TGTGCCTGGACGGCTCACAATGAGCAGTTCTTC.